The TCR beta chain described here comes from a study of identical twins. V dropped 7 bases and J dropped 1; count of bases not matched to a gene: 3. CDR1 is LNHDA, CDR2 SQIVND, per germline (reference sequence). The CDR3 covers 14 residues. Worth noting for this clonotype: Its antigen is not identified.

Template switching, a step in the protocol, added a universal primer site, and cDNA carried unique molecular identifiers. TCRdb analysed the 5' RACE reads with MiXCR anew, one entry per CDR3 protein. The sample lists fewer than 350,000 distinct CDR3 sequences, around 8.8% occurring once. Findings of the study overall: Model-predicted out-of-frame TCR alpha sharing fell below observed values in monozygotic twins. Beta out-of-frame sequences showed weaker excess sharing between twins.

The data also belong to a second study, concerning yellow fever vaccine responses in identical twins.

The V call is TRBV19, the J call TRBJ2-1; 8 bases map to TRBD2. Sample: memory (CD45RO+) T cells sorted from blood. The source is a woman aged 18 to 35 in good health. CDR3 sequence (DNA): TGTGCCAGTAAAGCGGGAGTATCCTACAATGAGCAGTTCTTC. It encodes CASKAGVSYNEQFF.